Listed here are 32 T cell receptor beta chains from one sample, sequenced in a study of T cell responses to AZD1222 COVID-19 vaccine. Sequencing used immunoSEQ multiplex PCR; TCRdb keeps in-frame clones, though not all of them. The sample has 90,000 to 110,000 clones; 87% are singletons. The specimen was peripheral blood, collected 28 days after the second AZD1222 dose. These receptors all come from an adult who received the AZD1222 COVID-19 vaccine.

The rearrangement joins TRBV12-3 or TRBV12-4 to TRBJ2-1; possibly TRBD1 or TRBD2 for D (5 bases each). The CDR3 loop spans 12 amino acids. Trimming shortened V by 2 bases and J by 15 bases, and 14 bases separated the two germline ends. This CDR3 reads CASSLPGPTRFF. The CDR3 DNA reads TGTGCCAGCAGTTTACCGGGACCCACGCGGTTCTTC.

The chain combines TRBV12-3 or TRBV12-4 with TRBJ1-3; D unresolved. V was cut by 7 bases and J by 2 bases, with 9 bases left in between. This CDR3 spans 13 amino acids. The CDR3 here is CASTLTPGNTIYF. The CDR3 DNA is TGTGCCAGCACCCTGACGCCTGGAAACACCATATATTTT.

The chain recombines TRBV29-1 with TRBJ2-1, with a weak D call TRBD2 (5 bases). The V and J ends lost 3 bases and 0 bases respectively, with 9 bases between them. The germline gives CDR1 SQVTM, CDR2 ANQGSEA. This CDR3 region has 14 residues. In DNA form, the CDR3 reads TGCAGCGTTGAGCGCCGGGACTCCTACAATGAGCAGTTCTTC. Translating it yields CSVERRDSYNEQFF.

The chain carries TRBV10-1 and TRBJ1-5; D is undetermined. CDR1 and CDR2 (germline): WNHNN, SYGVQD (reference sequence). The ends were cut back, 4 bases at V and 5 bases at J, with 6 bases in the middle. The CDR3 has 12 amino acids. CDR3 sequence: CASSASDQPQHF. The CDR3 DNA follows: TGCGCCAGCAGTGCCTCGGATCAGCCCCAGCATTTT.

This clone has a single count. The CDR3 here is CASYPRQGANTEAFF. In nucleotides, the CDR3 is TGTGCCAGCTATCCGAGACAGGGGGCCAACACTGAAGCTTTCTTT. The rearrangement uses TRBV18 and TRBJ1-1, with 10 positions matching TRBD1. The CDR3 is 15 amino acids. J lost 2 bases, V lost 7 bases, and 7 bases had no gene match. CDR1 and CDR2 (germline): KGHSH, LQKENI.

The genes are TRBV11-2 and TRBJ1-5, with D possibly being TRBD1 (5 bases). CDR3 size: 14 residues. The V gene's germline CDR1 is SGHAT and CDR2 FQNNGV. V was trimmed by 5 bases and J by 2 bases, leaving 10 bases between them. The CDR3 bases are TGTGCCAGCAGCGGCAGGGCAGGCAATCAGCCCCAGCATTTT. Translation gives CASSGRAGNQPQHF.

This sequence joins TRBV19 and TRBJ2-7; maybe TRBD1 (6 bases). The length of the CDR3 is 14 residues. The ends were cut back, 4 bases at V and 7 bases at J, with 17 bases in the middle. Germline V lookup: CDR1 LNHDA, CDR2 SQIVND (reference sequence). The CDR3 DNA reads TGTGCCAGTAGTACCGGGACATCGGCTGGAGAGCAGTACTTC. Translated: CASSTGTSAGEQYF.

The V and J genes are TRBV28 and TRBJ2-1; 10 bases match TRBD2. The CDR3 extends over 15 amino acids. V trimming: 3 bases; J trimming: 5 bases; junction bases outside the gene matches: 4. Germline assignment: CDR1 MDHEN and CDR2 SYDVKM. CDR3 protein: CASSFPGLANNEQFF. The CDR3 nucleotides are TGTGCCAGCAGTTTTCCGGGACTAGCGAACAATGAGCAGTTCTTC.

The rearrangement links TRBV11-3 to TRBJ2-1; 11 bases are shared with TRBD2. The germline CDR1 and CDR2 sequences are SGHNT and YENEEA. CDR3 length: 15 amino acids. With 5 bases clipped from V and 2 bases from J, the junction kept 2 bases outside the gene matches. The CDR3 coding sequence is TGTGCCAGCAGCCCGGGACTAGCGGCCTACAATGAGCAGTTCTTC. Residues: CASSPGLAAYNEQFF.

This clone has a single count. The genes are TRBV4-1 and TRBJ1-2; TRBD1 matches at 7 bases. The CDR3 sequence is 16 residues long. Germline assignment: CDR1 MGHRA and CDR2 YSYEKL. The V gene end was trimmed by 3 bases and the J gene end by 4 bases; junction bases not matched to a gene: 11. CDR3 DNA: TGCGCCAGCAGCCAGGCTTATCCGGGACAGAGCTATGGCTACACCTTC. As protein: CASSQAYPGQSYGYTF.

The chain has TRBV9 and TRBJ1-1, with 8 nucleotides matching TRBD1. CDR3 length: 16 amino acids. Trimming took 3 bases from V and 0 from J; bases not matched to a gene: 7. CDR1 and CDR2 (germline): SGDLS, YYNGEE. CDR3: CASSAPDREVNTEAFF. DNA for the CDR3: TGTGCCAGCAGCGCCCCGGACAGGGAGGTGAACACTGAAGCTTTCTTT.

The V and J genes are TRBV7-3 and TRBJ2-5; D is uncertain. Germline values: CDR1 SGHTA, CDR2 FQGTGA. V lost 0 bases and J lost 1, with 9 bases in between. This CDR3 spans 15 amino acids. This CDR3 reads CASSLTGRPQETQYF. CDR3 sequence (DNA): TGTGCCAGCAGCTTAACAGGCAGACCCCAAGAGACCCAGTACTTC.

This clone occurred a few times. The chain combines TRBV19 with TRBJ2-1; the match to TRBD1 covers 7 bases. The germline CDR1 and CDR2 sequences are LNHDA and SQIVND (reference sequence). The CDR3 runs to 15 residues. The J segment lost 4 bases and the V segment lost 7 bases, leaving 10 bases of the junction unmatched. CDR3 DNA sequence: TGTGCCAGTACCTCCCCCGGGACAGATTACAATGAGCAGTTCTTC. This codes for CASTSPGTDYNEQFF.

V gene TRBV27 combines with J gene TRBJ1-6; D remains unclear. Looked up from germline, CDR1 is MNHEY and CDR2 is SMNVEV (reference sequence). The CDR3 has 16 residues. The V end lost 6 bases, the J end lost 0 bases, and 12 bases lay between the germline ends. CDR3 bases: TGTGCCAGCAGCTTCTCCAGGAGCTCCTATAATTCACCCCTCCACTTT. This sequence encodes CASSFSRSSYNSPLHF.

The chain joins TRBV7-9 to TRBJ2-5; D is ambiguous. The germline V gene encodes CDR1 SEHNR and CDR2 FQNEAQ (reference sequence). The CDR3 spans 14 residues. Deletions cut 4 bases from V and 5 bases from J, with 14 bases between. The CDR3 region is CASSSPRTKETQYF. The CDR3 region has the DNA TGTGCCAGCAGCTCACCCCGGACGAAGGAGACCCAGTACTTC.

The chain carries TRBV19 and TRBJ2-7; 11 bases align to TRBD1. The V gene end was trimmed by 5 bases and the J gene end by 7 bases; junction bases not matched to a gene: 10. Germline V gene data show CDR1 as LNHDA and CDR2 as SQIVND (reference sequence). CDR3 length: 15 residues. CDR3 bases: TGTGCCAGTAGTTCCTGGACAGGGGGCGCGGAGGAGCAGTACTTC. Translation: CASSSWTGGAEEQYF.

The chain joins TRBV6-6 to TRBJ2-1, with TRBD2 as a possible D gene (6 bases). The CDR3 length is 16 residues. Between the trimmed V and J ends, which lost 6 bases and 1 base, there was a span of 16 bases. From germline, CDR1 is MNHNY and CDR2 SVGAGI (reference sequence). The CDR3 region is CASRLGLAESYNEQFF. CDR3 DNA sequence: TGTGCCAGCAGATTGGGTTTAGCGGAATCCTACAATGAGCAGTTCTTC.

The chain carries TRBV7-3 and TRBJ1-6; no clear D. Deletions cut 4 bases from V and 10 bases from J, with 8 bases between. The CDR3 runs 12 residues. CDR1 and CDR2 from the germline V gene are SGHTA and FQGTGA. DNA of the CDR3: TGTGCCAGCAGCTCGCCTGGATCACCCCTCCACTTT. Translated, it gives CASSSPGSPLHF. Combining the CDR3 with reference TRBV7-3 and TRBJ1-6 gives the whole variable domain GAGVSQTPSNKVTEKGKYVELRCDPISGHTALYWYRQSLGQGPEFLIYFQGTGAADDSGLPNDRFFAVRPEGSVSTLKIQRTERGDSAVYLCASSSPGSPLHFGNGTRLTVT.

The CDR3 DNA reads TGTGCCACCAGCAGAGAGGAAAGGAGGCCAGGGGGCTACACCTTC. Translation gives CATSREERRPGGYTF. The genes are TRBV15 and TRBJ1-2; D may be TRBD1 (5 bases). From germline, CDR1 is LNHNV and CDR2 YYDKDF (reference sequence). The CDR3 has 15 residues. The V and J ends lost 0 bases and 8 bases respectively, with 16 bases between them.

This rearrangement joins TRBV10-3 to TRBJ1-1, with 9 bases identical to TRBD1. Germline loops: CDR1 ENHRY, CDR2 SYGVKD. With V trimmed by 5 bases and J by 10 bases, 14 bases remained unmatched. This CDR3 spans 15 amino acids. The CDR3 DNA is TGTGCCATCAGTTCAAGCGGGACAGGGATTTTCGGAGCTTTCTTT. Amino acids: CAISSSGTGIFGAFF.

This rearrangement joins TRBV6-5 to TRBJ2-7; D is possibly TRBD1 or TRBD2 (5 bases each). The CDR3 consists of 13 residues. Per germline, CDR1 MNHEY and CDR2 SVGAGI. Trimming took 4 bases from V and 4 from J, leaving 11 bases between them. CDR3 coding DNA: TGTGCCAGCAGTTCGGGGCTTCTGTACGAGCAGTACTTC. Translating gives CASSSGLLYEQYF.

This clone was picked up one time. This sequence joins TRBV2 and TRBJ1-5; D unresolved. From germline, CDR1 is SNHLY and CDR2 FYNNEI. The CDR3 is made up of 13 amino acids. The V gene lost 1 base and the J gene lost 5 bases, with 6 bases spanning the gap. This chain's CDR3 is CASSEEGDQPQHF. In DNA form, the CDR3 reads TGTGCCAGCAGTGAAGAGGGTGATCAGCCCCAGCATTTT.

This chain uses TRBV27 with TRBJ2-2; 14 positions agree with TRBD2. The V gene end was trimmed by 5 bases and the J gene end by 6 bases; junction bases not matched to a gene: 5. This CDR3 spans 16 amino acids. The germline V gene encodes CDR1 MNHEY and CDR2 SMNVEV (reference sequence). CDR3 DNA: TGTGCCAGCAGTACGGGACTAGCGGGAGTCGCCGGGGAGCTGTTTTTT. Translation: CASSTGLAGVAGELFF.

The rearrangement links TRBV6-5 to TRBJ1-2, with TRBD1 matching over 8 bases. The germline V gene has CDR1 MNHEY and CDR2 SVGAGI. Trimming cost V 4 bases and J 3 bases; bases outside gene matches: 4. The CDR3 has 14 residues. CDR3 amino acids: CASSSQTGDYGYTF. The CDR3 region has the DNA TGTGCCAGCAGTTCCCAGACAGGGGACTATGGCTACACCTTC.

This chain uses TRBV3-1 (or the pseudogene TRBV3-2) with TRBJ1-5; 8 bases map to TRBD1. CDR1 and CDR2 (germline): LGHDT, YNNKEL (reference sequence). This CDR3 has 16 residues. V shed 4 bases and J 3 bases; nucleotides not matched to a gene: 8. The CDR3 region has the DNA TGTGCCAGCAGCCCAAACCGGGACAGGATCAATCAGCCCCAGCATTTT. Residues: CASSPNRDRINQPQHF.

V is TRBV5-1 and J is TRBJ2-2, with D maybe TRBD1 (6 bases). V was cut by 8 bases and J by 3 bases, with 8 bases left in between. CDR1 is SGHRS, CDR2 YFSETQ, per germline. The CDR3 is 12 amino acids. The CDR3 bases are TGCGCCAGTTCAGGGGACACCGGGGAGCTGTTTTTT. Translated: CASSGDTGELFF.

This chain uses TRBV5-1 with TRBJ2-1, with D perhaps assigned TRBD1 or TRBD2 (5 bases each). Trimming removed 3 bases from V and 4 bases from J, with 8 bases in between. CDR1 SGHRS and CDR2 YFSETQ come from the germline V gene. The CDR3 extends over 13 amino acids. This CDR3 reads CASSSGPYNEQFF. The DNA for the CDR3 is TGCGCCAGCAGCTCGGGACCATACAATGAGCAGTTCTTC.

This rearrangement joins TRBV2 to TRBJ2-1, with 9 bases fitting TRBD1. The germline gives CDR1 SNHLY, CDR2 FYNNEI. This CDR3 is built from 14 residues. V lost 4 bases and J lost 6; bases outside the gene matches: 4. CDR3 amino acids: CASSVRQGGNEQFF. The CDR3 DNA reads TGTGCCAGCAGTGTAAGACAGGGGGGCAATGAGCAGTTCTTC.

V is TRBV7-9 and J is TRBJ1-2, with 10 positions matching TRBD1. V lost 5 bases to trimming and J lost 6 bases; unmatched junction nucleotides: 9. The length of the CDR3 is 15 residues. Germline-derived CDR1 and CDR2 are SEHNR and FQNEAQ (reference sequence). The CDR3 sequence: CASSTLTGGVNGYTF. The DNA of the CDR3 is TGTGCCAGCAGCACCCTGACAGGGGGCGTTAATGGCTACACCTTC.

V usage is TRBV27 and J usage is TRBJ2-6; D gene unclear. CDR1 and CDR2 from the germline V gene are MNHEY and SMNVEV (reference sequence). Trimming cost V 6 bases and J 4 bases, with 7 bases left between them. This CDR3 has 13 residues. CDR3 amino acids: CASSTTGANVLTF. The CDR3 coding sequence is TGTGCCAGCAGCACGACCGGGGCCAACGTCCTGACTTTC.

The rearrangement joins TRBV10-3 to TRBJ1-4; 9 bases are a match to TRBD1. This CDR3 has 14 residues. Trimming removed 4 bases from V and 12 bases from J; junction bases left unmatched: 9. Germline V gene data show CDR1 as ENHRY and CDR2 as SYGVKD. The CDR3 DNA is TGTGCCATCAGTGTAAGGGACAGGGAGGGGGAACTGTTTTTT. Translation gives CAISVRDREGELFF.

This sequence joins TRBV18 and TRBJ2-7; no definite D call. CDR3 size: 14 residues. V was shortened by 6 bases and J by 6 bases, with 18 bases between the two germline ends. Germline V lookup: CDR1 KGHSH, CDR2 LQKENI. CDR3 region: CASSLRRLDGEQYF. The CDR3 nucleotides are TGTGCCAGCTCGCTCAGGCGCCTCGACGGCGAGCAGTACTTC. The full variable domain, in which reference TRBV18 and TRBJ2-7 provide the parts outside the CDR3, is NAGVMQNPRHLVRRRGQEARLRCSPMKGHSHVYWYRQLPEEGLKFMVYLQKENIIDESGMPKERFSAEFPKEGPSILRIQQVVRGDSAAYFCASSLRRLDGEQYFGPGTRLTVT.